The clone carrying this T cell receptor (beta chain) has just a few counts. Between the trimmed V and J ends, which lost 2 bases and 1 base, there was a span of 5 bases. This CDR3 comprises 12 residues. Per the germline V gene, CDR1 is SQVTM and CDR2 is ANQGSEA. The data stem from a study of blood T cell repertoires in COVID-19. Study as a whole: COVID-19 samples, acute and convalescent, were from the United States, Italy and Spain. The analysed material was cDNA or gDNA that came from T cells, B-cell-depleted T cells, or PBMCs.

In the original workflow: Estimation of nucleated cell counts was performed using reference gene primer amplification. Assay used: immunoSEQ multiplex PCR; TCRdb lists only in-frame clones, some missing. V, J and clone size are those of that table, while D and trimming were read from the DNA. The sample yields 100,000 or so clones, roughly 80% seen once. The receptor comes from a man aged 55 to 69 with active or convalescent COVID-19. The rearrangement joins TRBV29-1 to TRBJ1-1; D not certain. The sequenced sample was peripheral blood. DNA for the CDR3: TGCAGCGTTGAACAGGCGAACACTGAAGCTTTCTTT. It is translated as CSVEQANTEAFF.